The 6 T cell receptor beta chains below were found in one sample sequenced in a study of CD8 T cells in ankylosing spondylitis. TCRdb itself ran the 5' RACE reads through MiXCR, one entry per CDR3 protein. This sample yields some 140,000 distinct CDR3 sequences, of which about 8% are seen a single time; 6% to 8% belongs to the top ten. The sequencing input was synovial fluid, either unsorted or a sorted T cell fraction (not recorded which). The receptor set was obtained from a male donor with ankylosing spondylitis.

Within the sample, this clonotype is medium-sized. This rearrangement joins TRBV7-2 to TRBJ2-3; 9 nucleotides line up with TRBD1. The germline V gene has CDR1 SGHTA and CDR2 FQGNSA. The CDR3 spans 14 residues. J lost 2 bases, V lost 8 bases, and 5 bases had no gene match. The CDR3 loop reads CASWRDRDTDTQYF. The CDR3 DNA follows: TGTGCCAGCTGGAGGGACAGGGACACAGATACGCAGTATTTT.

This clonotype appeared many times. The rearrangement links TRBV6-1 to TRBJ2-5, with TRBD1 matching over 9 bases. This CDR3 spans 14 amino acids. V lost 5 bases and J lost 10; bases outside the gene matches: 11. From germline, CDR1 is MNHNS and CDR2 SASEGT. The DNA of the CDR3 is TGTGCCAGCAGTACCAACTTGGGGGACAGGGTCCAGTACTTC. It encodes CASSTNLGDRVQYF.

This clonotype was counted ten times or more. The rearrangement links TRBV28 to TRBJ1-2; TRBD1 matches at 10 bases. The V gene's germline CDR1 is MDHEN and CDR2 SYDVKM. This CDR3 spans 12 amino acids. With V trimmed by 8 bases and J by 4 bases, 1 base remained unmatched. The CDR3 region has the DNA TGTGCCAGCGGGGACAGGGGCTATGGCTACACCTTC. This sequence encodes CASGDRGYGYTF.

In this sample, this clonotype turned up a few times. The rearrangement joins TRBV5-6 to TRBJ2-3; 11 bases are a match to TRBD2. The germline V gene encodes CDR1 SGHDT and CDR2 YYEEEE. V shed 3 bases, J shed 1 base, and the junction held 4 bases outside the gene matches. CDR3 length equals 16 residues. The CDR3 sequence: CASSSPLAGGTDTQYF. The CDR3 nucleotides are TGTGCCAGCAGCTCGCCACTAGCGGGAGGCACAGATACGCAGTATTTT. Together with reference TRBV5-6 and TRBJ2-3, the CDR3 gives the full variable domain: DAGVTQSPTHLIKTRGQQVTLRCSPKSGHDTVSWYQQALGQGPQFIFQYYEEEERQRGNFPDRFSGHQFPNYSSELNVNALLLGDSALYLCASSSPLAGGTDTQYFGPGTRLTVL.

This clonotype was seen many times. The chain uses TRBV7-8 and TRBJ1-3; TRBD1 matches 9 bases. The J segment lost 2 bases and the V segment lost 5 bases, leaving 4 bases of the junction unmatched. CDR1 and CDR2 from the germline V gene are SGHVS and FQNEAQ. The CDR3 loop spans 15 amino acids. The chain's CDR3 is CASSPWTGAGNTIYF. The CDR3, as DNA: TGTGCCAGCAGCCCGTGGACAGGGGCTGGAAACACCATATATTTT.

This clonotype was recorded at least ten times. This sequence joins TRBV4-1 and TRBJ2-1, with a weak D call TRBD2 (5 bases). The CDR3 is 19 amino acids. V gave up 1 base and J gave up 7 bases, with 26 bases separating them. Germline lookup yields CDR1 MGHRA and CDR2 YSYEKL. The CDR3 protein is CASSQGPLRKDARGNEQFF. As DNA, the CDR3 is TGCGCCAGCAGCCAAGGCCCCCTTCGTAAGGACGCCCGGGGAAATGAGCAGTTCTTC.